The entry below describes one T cell receptor beta chain. From germline, CDR1 is MNHNS and CDR2 SASEGT. Trimming took 3 bases from V and 5 from J; bases not matched to a gene: 3. The length of the CDR3 is 14 residues. These data originate in a study of technical replicates of blood from a handful of donors. The table came from immunoSEQ multiplex PCR; TCRdb's copy has only in-frame clones and leaves some out. The table records 65,000 to 90,000 clones, over 90% of them present only once. The sequenced sample was T cells isolated from PBMCs. The V and J genes are TRBV6-1 and TRBJ2-5; 10 bases are a match to TRBD1. The sequence was collected from a human donor in good health. In DNA, the CDR3 is TGTGCCAGCAGTGAGACAGGGGGCATCGAGACCCAGTACTTC. It specifies CASSETGGIETQYF.